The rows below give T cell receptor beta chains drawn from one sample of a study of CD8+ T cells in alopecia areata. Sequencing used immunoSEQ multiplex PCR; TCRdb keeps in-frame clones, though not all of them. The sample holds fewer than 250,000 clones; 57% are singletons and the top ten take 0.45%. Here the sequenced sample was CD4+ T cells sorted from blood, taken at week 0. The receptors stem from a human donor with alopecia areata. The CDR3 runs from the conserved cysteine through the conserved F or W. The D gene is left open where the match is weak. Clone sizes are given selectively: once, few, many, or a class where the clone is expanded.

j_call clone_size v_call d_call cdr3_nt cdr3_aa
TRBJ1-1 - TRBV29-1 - TGCAGCGCCCTTTGGCAGATGAACACTGAAGCTTTCTTT CSALWQMNTEAFF
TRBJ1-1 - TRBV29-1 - TGCAGCGTTGAAGGACAGTTGAACACTGAAGCTTTCTTT CSVEGQLNTEAFF
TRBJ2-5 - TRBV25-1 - TGTGCCAGCAGTGAATTGAATAGCGAGGAGACCCAGTACTTC CASSELNSEETQYF
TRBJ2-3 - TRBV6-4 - TGTGCCAGCAGTGACTCGGCGTTCTCCTCTAGCACAGATACGCAGTATTTT CASSDSAFSSSTDTQYF
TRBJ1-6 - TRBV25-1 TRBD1 TGTGCCAGCAACGGCGGGACAGGCGTTTCACCCCTCCACTTT CASNGGTGVSPLHF
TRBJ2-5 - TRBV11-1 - TGTGCCAGCAGCTTTTCAGGGGCGAAGGAGACCCAGTACTTC CASSFSGAKETQYF
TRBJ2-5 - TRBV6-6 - TGTGCCAGCAGGACCTCGCCGGGATCGGAGACCCAGTACTTC CASRTSPGSETQYF
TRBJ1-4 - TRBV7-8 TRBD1 TGTGCCAGCAGCCCCGGGACAGGGCTTGAAAAACTGTTTTTT CASSPGTGLEKLFF
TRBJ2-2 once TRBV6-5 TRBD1 TGTGCCTCTCAAAAAAGGGGGCCCACCGGGGAGCTGTTTTTT CASQKRGPTGELFF
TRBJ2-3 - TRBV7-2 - TGTGCCAGCAGCTTCATGGGAGCGGATACGCAGTATTTT CASSFMGADTQYF
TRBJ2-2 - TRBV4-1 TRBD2 TGCGCCAGCAGCCCAAAAACGAGGAGCGGGAGGGACACCGGGGAGCTGTTTTTT CASSPKTRSGRDTGELFF
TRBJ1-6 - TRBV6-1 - TGTGCCAGCACTGAGATAGGACTGGGAAGTTCACCCCTCCACTTT CASTEIGLGSSPLHF
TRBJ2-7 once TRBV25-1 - TGTGCCAGCAGTGAGGACGGAAGCTCCTACGAGCAGTACTTC CASSEDGSSYEQYF
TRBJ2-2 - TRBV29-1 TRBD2 TGCAGCGTTGAGTTGGGACTACGGGGTTCCGGGGAGCTGTTTTTT CSVELGLRGSGELFF
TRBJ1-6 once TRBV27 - TGTGCCAGCAGTAACGTAGGATCACCCCTCCACTTT CASSNVGSPLHF
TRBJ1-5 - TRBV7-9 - TGTGCCAGCAGCTTCGGGCAGTCCAATCAGCCCCAGCATTTT CASSFGQSNQPQHF
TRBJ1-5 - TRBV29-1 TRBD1 TGCAGCGTCCGAACAGGGGGCGATTCTAGCAATCAGCCCCAGCATTTT CSVRTGGDSSNQPQHF
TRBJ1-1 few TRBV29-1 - TGCAGCGTTGAGGGGTCCACTGAAGCTTTCTTT CSVEGSTEAFF
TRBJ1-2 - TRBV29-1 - TGCAGCGGCGGGACGGCTGGAGGTGGCTACACCTTC CSGGTAGGGYTF
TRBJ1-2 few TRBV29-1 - TGCAGCGTTGACTCAGGCCATGGCTACACCTTC CSVDSGHGYTF
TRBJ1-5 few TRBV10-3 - TGTGCCATCAGTGACCTTCTTGGTTCGGGGGATCAGCCCCAGCATTTT CAISDLLGSGDQPQHF
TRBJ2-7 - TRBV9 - TGTGCCAGCAGCCTCTCCGGGGGACCGTACGAGCAGTACTTC CASSLSGGPYEQYF
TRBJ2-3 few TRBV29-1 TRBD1 TGCAGCGTTGAGAGGGTGGCAGGGGGCGGGGGCACAGATACGCAGTATTTT CSVERVAGGGGTDTQYF
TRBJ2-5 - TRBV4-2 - TGTGCCAGCAGCCAAGAAGCAGGGGATGTGGAGACCCAGTACTTC CASSQEAGDVETQYF
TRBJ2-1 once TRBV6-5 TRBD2 TGTGCCAGCATGTTAGCGGGAGGGGGGTTGGATGAGCAGTTCTTC CASMLAGGGLDEQFF
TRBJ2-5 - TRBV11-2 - TGTGCCAGCAGCCCCAACGGCAACCAAGAGACCCAGTACTTC CASSPNGNQETQYF
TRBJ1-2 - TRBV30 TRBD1 TGTGCCTGGGTGGGACAGGGTGAAGGCTACACCTTC CAWVGQGEGYTF
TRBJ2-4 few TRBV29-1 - TGCAGCGTTGACATTTCGGGCAAAAACATTCAGTACTTC CSVDISGKNIQYF
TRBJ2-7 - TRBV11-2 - TGTGCCAGCAGCTTATGGGGGGACCTCTCCCTAGAGCAGTACTTC CASSLWGDLSLEQYF
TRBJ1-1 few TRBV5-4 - TGTGCCAGCAGACAGGGAAACACTGAAGCTTTCTTT CASRQGNTEAFF
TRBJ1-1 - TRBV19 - TGTGCCAGTATCGCCGGGGGTCGGACTGAAGCTTTCTTT CASIAGGRTEAFF
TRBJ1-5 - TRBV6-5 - TGTGCCAGCAGTTACAGTACCAATCAGCCCCAGCATTTT CASSYSTNQPQHF
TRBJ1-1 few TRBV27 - TGTGCCAGCACCCTGAGGGGGGGCTCGAACACTGAAGCTTTCTTT CASTLRGGSNTEAFF
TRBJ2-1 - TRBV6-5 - TGTGCCAGCAGCCACCCGGGGAGTGAGCAGTTCTTC CASSHPGSEQFF
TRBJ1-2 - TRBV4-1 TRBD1 TGCGCCAGCAGCCTCACAGGGGAACAAAACTATGGCTACACCTTC CASSLTGEQNYGYTF
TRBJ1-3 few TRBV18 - TGTGCCAGCTCACCAGTTCCGGGGCTCTCTGGAAACACCATATATTTT CASSPVPGLSGNTIYF
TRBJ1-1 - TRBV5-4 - TGTGCCAGCAGCTCTCGGGTGGTGGCCGGCACTGAAGCTTTCTTT CASSSRVVAGTEAFF
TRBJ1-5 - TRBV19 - TGTGCCAGTACCCACCTCCCCCGAGTTAGCAATCAGCCCCAGCATTTT CASTHLPRVSNQPQHF
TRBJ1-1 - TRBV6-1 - TGTGCCAGCTCTCCGGGGCAGTCATCGAACACTGAAGCTTTCTTT CASSPGQSSNTEAFF
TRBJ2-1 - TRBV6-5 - TGTGCCAGCCAAGGGAACTACAATGAGCAGTTCTTC CASQGNYNEQFF